A single sample gave rise to the 11 T cell receptor beta chains below, sequenced in a study of response to subunit inactivated influenza vaccine. TCRdb redid the calling of the RT-PCR reads with MiXCR, one entry per CDR3 protein. The sample consists of roughly 700,000 distinct CDR3 sequences, around 14% of them appearing once. This specimen was PBMCs from blood, taken 14 to 15 days before vaccination. The receptor set was obtained from a man aged 50-59 years who received an inactivated influenza vaccine.

The chain links TRBV4-1 to TRBJ2-5; 7 bases align to TRBD2. Trimming took 3 bases from V and 5 from J; bases not matched to a gene: 9. CDR3 size: 15 residues. CDR1 MGHRA and CDR2 YSYEKL come from the germline V gene. The CDR3 region is CASSHREGSVETQYF. CDR3 nucleotide sequence: TGCGCCAGCAGCCATAGGGAGGGATCCGTCGAGACCCAGTACTTC.

This clonotype was found many times. The CDR3 spells CANPTGAGPFTNQPQHF. In nucleotides, the CDR3 is TGTGCCAACCCCACGGGTGCAGGGCCTTTTACTAATCAGCCCCAGCATTTT. This rearrangement joins TRBV7-2 to TRBJ1-5; D may be TRBD1 (5 bases). Germline loops: CDR1 SGHTA, CDR2 FQGNSA. The V and J ends lost 10 bases and 4 bases respectively, with 26 bases between them. CDR3 length: 17 residues.

This chain connects TRBV4-1 to TRBJ2-7; 10 bases line up with TRBD2. The CDR3 is made up of 16 amino acids. CDR1 and CDR2 from the germline V gene are MGHRA and YSYEKL. The trim removed 0 bases at V and 5 bases at J, leaving 7 bases unmatched. Written as DNA, the CDR3 is TGCGCCAGCAGCCAAGAAGCCCCTAGCGGGGGTGACGAGCAGTACTTC. Its protein is CASSQEAPSGGDEQYF.

This clonotype came up a few times. The chain carries TRBV20-1 and TRBJ2-7, with D maybe TRBD1 (5 bases). The CDR3 has 13 amino acids. Trimming removed 2 bases at V and 2 bases at J, with 10 bases between. CDR1 and CDR2 (germline): DFQATT, SNEGSKA (reference sequence). The CDR3 loop reads CSARWQGTYEQYF. CDR3 DNA sequence: TGCAGTGCTAGATGGCAGGGAACCTACGAGCAGTACTTC.

The chain carries TRBV6-2 or TRBV6-3 and TRBJ2-7; no reliable D call. CDR3 length equals 12 residues. Germline CDR1 and CDR2: MNHEY and SVGEGT. Trimming stripped 2 bases from V and 3 bases from J, with 5 bases between. CDR3 amino acids: CASSYMYYEQYF. DNA of the CDR3: TGTGCCAGCAGTTACATGTACTACGAGCAGTACTTC.

This clonotype has just a few counts. The chain combines TRBV12-3 or TRBV12-4 with TRBJ2-3; a possible D gene is TRBD2 (6 bases). The CDR3 spans 13 residues. The germline V and J ends were trimmed by 7 bases and 1 base, with 9 bases remaining between them. The CDR3 loop reads CASMASGTDTQYF. The CDR3 coding sequence is TGTGCCAGCATGGCTAGCGGCACAGATACGCAGTATTTT.

This chain joins TRBV12-3 or TRBV12-4 and TRBJ2-3, with D unresolved. The CDR3 loop spans 14 amino acids. V lost 6 bases to trimming and J lost 4 bases, with 14 bases between them. The CDR3 spells CASRWGGRSDTQYF. The DNA for the CDR3 is TGTGCCAGCAGGTGGGGTGGTAGATCAGATACGCAGTATTTT.

This clonotype was seen many times. This chain links TRBV29-1 with TRBJ2-1, with a possible D match to TRBD2 (7 bases). CDR1 is SQVTM, CDR2 ANQGSEA, per germline. The V gene lost 6 bases and the J gene lost 5 bases, with 20 bases spanning the gap. The CDR3 sequence is 15 residues long. The CDR3 spells CSVENVGGGHNEQFF. Here the CDR3 DNA reads TGCAGCGTGGAAAATGTGGGCGGGGGCCACAATGAGCAGTTCTTC.

This chain uses TRBV20-1 with TRBJ2-7, with TRBD2 as a possible D gene (6 bases). Germline V gene data show CDR1 as DFQATT and CDR2 as SNEGSKA (reference sequence). The CDR3 totals 12 residues. V was trimmed by 5 bases and J by 2 bases, leaving 10 bases between them. CDR3 residues: CSAGGLTYEQYF. In DNA form, the CDR3 reads TGCAGTGCTGGGGGACTCACCTACGAGCAGTACTTC.

The chain couples TRBV11-3 to TRBJ2-1; 7 bases align to TRBD1. V shed 0 bases and J 6 bases; nucleotides not matched to a gene: 5. The CDR3 consists of 15 residues. Germline V gene sequence: CDR1 SGHNT, CDR2 YENEEA. CDR3 protein: CASSLDLRDSNEQFF. The DNA for the CDR3 is TGTGCCAGCAGCTTAGATCTTCGGGACAGCAATGAGCAGTTCTTC.

V and J are TRBV4-1 and TRBJ1-4; TRBD1 aligns across 7 bases. Trimming at V came to 4 bases and at J to 8 bases, leaving 10 bases not matched to a gene. This CDR3 has 15 amino acids. Germline assignment: CDR1 MGHRA and CDR2 YSYEKL. As DNA, the CDR3 is TGCGCCAGCAGCCCTAGGGAGGGGGCCCTGGAAAAACTGTTTTTT. Its protein is CASSPREGALEKLFF.